Below, one TCR beta chain is given with its context. Germline V gene lookup returns CDR1 SQVTM and CDR2 ANQGSEA. The ends were cut back, 4 bases at V and 1 base at J, with 12 bases in the middle. The CDR3 covers 14 residues. The data were obtained in a study of low-dose radiotherapy and immunotherapy resistance in tumors. Study-wide context: The study gave Cohort 2 1 Gy per fraction every two weeks, totaling 13 Gy over 26 weeks. Aspirin was administered orally at 300 mg daily for four cycles, commencing on cycle 1 day 1.

TRAV- and TRBV-specific primers primed first-strand cDNA, covering alpha and beta chains. TCRs were put through about 20 PCR cycles of amplification with Phusion. A constant-region primer and the V-primer adapter served as the primer pair. In vitro transcription amplified the mRNA that had been isolated. TCRdb processed the reads anew with MiXCR; each CDR3 protein has one entry. The sample has about 7,300 distinct CDR3 sequences; approximately 80% are singletons. Low-dose radiotherapy, low-dose cyclophosphamide, aspirin, ipilimumab and nivolumab were all given to the donors. The receptor was derived from a human donor with advanced metastatic prostate, ovarian, gallbladder or colorectal cancer (not recorded which). This table probably holds off-target reads from a library built for another chain. The chain recombines TRBV29-1 with TRBJ2-3, with D perhaps assigned TRBD1 or TRBD2 (6 bases each). CDR3 region: CSVAGARGTDTQYF. CDR3 coding DNA: TGCAGCGTTGCGGGGGCCCGAGGCACAGATACGCAGTATTTT.